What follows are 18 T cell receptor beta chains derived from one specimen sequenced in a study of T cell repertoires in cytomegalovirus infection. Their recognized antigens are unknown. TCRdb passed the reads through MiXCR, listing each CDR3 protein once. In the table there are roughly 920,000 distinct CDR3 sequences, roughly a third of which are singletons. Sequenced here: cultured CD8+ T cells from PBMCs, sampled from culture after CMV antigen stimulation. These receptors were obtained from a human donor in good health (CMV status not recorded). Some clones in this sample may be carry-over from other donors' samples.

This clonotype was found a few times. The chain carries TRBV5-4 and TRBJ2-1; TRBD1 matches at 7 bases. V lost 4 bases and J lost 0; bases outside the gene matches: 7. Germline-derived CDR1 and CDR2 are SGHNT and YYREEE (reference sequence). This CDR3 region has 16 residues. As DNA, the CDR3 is TGTGCCAGCAGCAACTCAGACAGGGTCTCCTACAATGAGCAGTTCTTC. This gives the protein CASSNSDRVSYNEQFF.

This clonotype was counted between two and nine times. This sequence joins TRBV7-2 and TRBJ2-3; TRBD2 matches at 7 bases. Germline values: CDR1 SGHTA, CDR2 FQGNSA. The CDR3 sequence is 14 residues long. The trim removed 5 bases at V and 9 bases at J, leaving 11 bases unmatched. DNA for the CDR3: TGTGCCAGCAGCGAAGGGCGGGGGTACGACACGCAGTATTTT. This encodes CASSEGRGYDTQYF.

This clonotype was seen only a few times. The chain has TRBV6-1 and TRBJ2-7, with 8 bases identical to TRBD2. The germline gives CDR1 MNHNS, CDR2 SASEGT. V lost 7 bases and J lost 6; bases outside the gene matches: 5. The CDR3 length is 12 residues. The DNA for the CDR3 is TGTGCCAGCAAACGACTAGCGTTCGAGCAGTACTTC. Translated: CASKRLAFEQYF.

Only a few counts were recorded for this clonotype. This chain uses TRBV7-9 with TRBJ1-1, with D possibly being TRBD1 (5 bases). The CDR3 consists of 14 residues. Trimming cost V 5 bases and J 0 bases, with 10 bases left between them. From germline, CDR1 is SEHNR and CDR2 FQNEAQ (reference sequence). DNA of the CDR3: TGTGCCAGCAGCACGTCAGGGATGAACACTGAAGCTTTCTTT. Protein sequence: CASSTSGMNTEAFF. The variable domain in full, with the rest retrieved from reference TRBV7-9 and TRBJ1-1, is DTGVSQNPRHKITKRGQNVTFRCDPISEHNRLYWYRQTLGQGPEFLTYFQNEAQLEKSRLLSDRFSAERPKGSFSTLEIQRTEQGDSAMYLCASSTSGMNTEAFFGQGTRLTVV.

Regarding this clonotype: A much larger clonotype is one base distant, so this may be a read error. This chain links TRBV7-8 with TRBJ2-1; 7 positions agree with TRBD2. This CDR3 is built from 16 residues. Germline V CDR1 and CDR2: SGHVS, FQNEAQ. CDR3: CVSIHSERENYNEQFF. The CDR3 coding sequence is TGTGTCAGCATCCATTCAGAGCGGGAAAACTACAATGAGCAGTTCTTC.

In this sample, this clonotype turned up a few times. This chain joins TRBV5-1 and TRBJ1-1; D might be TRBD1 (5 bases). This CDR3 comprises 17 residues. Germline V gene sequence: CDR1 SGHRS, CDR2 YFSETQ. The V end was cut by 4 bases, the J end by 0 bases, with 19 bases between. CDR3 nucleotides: TGCGCCAGCAGCCTTAAGGGGAGTACCCTCGTGAACACTGAAGCTTTCTTT. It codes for CASSLKGSTLVNTEAFF. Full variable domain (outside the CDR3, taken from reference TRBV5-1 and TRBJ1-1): KAGVTQTPRYLIKTRGQQVTLSCSPISGHRSVSWYQQTPGQGLQFLFEYFSETQRNKGNFPGRFSGRQFSNSRSEMNVSTLELGDSALYLCASSLKGSTLVNTEAFFGQGTRLTVV.

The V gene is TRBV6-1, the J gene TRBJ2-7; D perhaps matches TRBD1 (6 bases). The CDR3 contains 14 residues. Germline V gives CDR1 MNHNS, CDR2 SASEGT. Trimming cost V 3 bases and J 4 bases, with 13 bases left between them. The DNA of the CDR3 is TGTGCCAGCAGTGACTGGACAGAAGAATACGAGCAGTACTTC. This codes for CASSDWTEEYEQYF.

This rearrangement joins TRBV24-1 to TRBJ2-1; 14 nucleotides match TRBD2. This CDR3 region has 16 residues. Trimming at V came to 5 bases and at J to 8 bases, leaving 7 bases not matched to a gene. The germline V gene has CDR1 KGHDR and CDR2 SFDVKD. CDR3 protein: CATSGVTSGGAHEQFF. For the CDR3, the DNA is TGTGCCACCAGTGGTGTGACTAGCGGGGGGGCTCATGAGCAGTTCTTC.

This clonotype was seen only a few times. CDR3 DNA sequence: TGTGCCAGCAGGCGACCGTTCTCTGGGGCCAACGTCCTGACTTTC. Its protein is CASRRPFSGANVLTF. The chain has TRBV5-6 and TRBJ2-6; D gene unclear. Germline CDR1 SGHDT, CDR2 YYEEEE. This CDR3 spans 15 amino acids. Trimming stripped 5 bases from V and 0 bases from J, with 9 bases between.

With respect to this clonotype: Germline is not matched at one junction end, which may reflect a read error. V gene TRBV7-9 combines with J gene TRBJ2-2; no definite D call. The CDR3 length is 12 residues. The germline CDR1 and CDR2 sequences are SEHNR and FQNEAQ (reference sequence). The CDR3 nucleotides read TGTGCCAACAGCTTAGGAGCCGGGGAGCTGTTTTTT. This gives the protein CANSLGAGELFF.

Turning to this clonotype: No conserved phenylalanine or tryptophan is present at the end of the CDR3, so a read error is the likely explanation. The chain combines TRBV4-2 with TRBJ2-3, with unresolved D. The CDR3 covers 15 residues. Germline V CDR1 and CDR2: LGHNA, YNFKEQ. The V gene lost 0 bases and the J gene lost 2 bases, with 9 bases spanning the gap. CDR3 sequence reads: CASSQDYANTDTQYS. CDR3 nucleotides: TGTGCCAGCAGCCAAGACTACGCAAACACAGATACGCAGTATTCT.

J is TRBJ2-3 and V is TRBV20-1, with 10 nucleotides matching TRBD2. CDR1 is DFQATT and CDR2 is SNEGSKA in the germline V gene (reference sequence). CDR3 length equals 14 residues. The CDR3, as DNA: TGCAGCCAACCAACTAGCGGGGACCTAGATACGCAGTATTTT. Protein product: CSQPTSGDLDTQYF.

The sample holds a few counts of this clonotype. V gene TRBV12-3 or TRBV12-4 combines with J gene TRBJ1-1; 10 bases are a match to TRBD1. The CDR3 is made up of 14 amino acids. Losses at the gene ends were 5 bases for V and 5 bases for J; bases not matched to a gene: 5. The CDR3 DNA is TGTGCCAGCAGTCTGGACAGGGGGTTAACTGAAGCTTTCTTT. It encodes CASSLDRGLTEAFF.

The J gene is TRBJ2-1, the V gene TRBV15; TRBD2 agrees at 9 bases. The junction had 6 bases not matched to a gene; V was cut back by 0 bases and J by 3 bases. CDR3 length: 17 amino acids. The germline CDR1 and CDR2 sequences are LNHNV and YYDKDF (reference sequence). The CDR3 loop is CATSRDGASGVYNEQFF. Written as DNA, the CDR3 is TGTGCCACCAGCAGAGACGGCGCTAGCGGGGTCTACAATGAGCAGTTCTTC.

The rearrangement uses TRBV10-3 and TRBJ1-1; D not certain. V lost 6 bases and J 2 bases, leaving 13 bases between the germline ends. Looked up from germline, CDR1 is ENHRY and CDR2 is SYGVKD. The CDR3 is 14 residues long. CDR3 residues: CAIREIAPNTEAFF. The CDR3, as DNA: TGTGCCATCAGGGAGATAGCACCAAACACTGAAGCTTTCTTT.

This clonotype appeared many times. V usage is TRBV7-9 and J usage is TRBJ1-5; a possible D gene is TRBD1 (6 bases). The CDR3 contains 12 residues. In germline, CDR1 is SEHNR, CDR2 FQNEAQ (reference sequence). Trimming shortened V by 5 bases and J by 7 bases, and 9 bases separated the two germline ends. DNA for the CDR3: TGTGCCAGCAGCCCGACAGGACAGCCCCAGCATTTT. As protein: CASSPTGQPQHF.

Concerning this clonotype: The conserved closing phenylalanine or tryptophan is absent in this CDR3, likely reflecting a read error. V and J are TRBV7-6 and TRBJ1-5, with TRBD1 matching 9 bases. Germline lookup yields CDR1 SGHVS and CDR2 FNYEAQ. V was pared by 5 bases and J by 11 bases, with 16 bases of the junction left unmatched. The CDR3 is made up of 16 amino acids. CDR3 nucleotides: TGTGCCAGCAGCGCAACCGGGACAGGGTCTTTATTGACCCAGCATTCT. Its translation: CASSATGTGSLLTQHS.

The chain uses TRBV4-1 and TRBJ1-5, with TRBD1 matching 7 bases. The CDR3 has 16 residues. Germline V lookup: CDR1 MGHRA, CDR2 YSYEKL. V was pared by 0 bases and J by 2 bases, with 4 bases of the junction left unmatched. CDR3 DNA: TGCGCCAGCAGCCAAGATCCCCAGGGGGGCAATCAGCCCCAGCATTTT. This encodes CASSQDPQGGNQPQHF.